This TCR beta chain is drawn from a study of blood T cell repertoires in COVID-19. Original data processing: From reference gene primer amplification, estimates of nucleated cell counts were derived. The assay was immunoSEQ multiplex PCR, and TCRdb's table has in-frame clones only and misses some. The V and J calls and clone size are taken from that table; D and trimming were inferred from the DNA. The table includes approximately 230,000 clones, roughly 91% detected once. The CDR3 covers 15 residues. Per the germline V gene, CDR1 is KGHSH and CDR2 is LQKENI. The V gene end was trimmed by 3 bases and the J gene end by 2 bases; junction bases not matched to a gene: 5.

The genes are TRBV18 and TRBJ2-3, with TRBD2 matching 7 bases. The sequenced material came from PBMCs or T cells enriched from blood (not recorded which). This TCR came from a woman under 40 who had recovered from COVID-19. The CDR3, as DNA: TGTGCCAGCTCACCTCCGGGACTACCCACAGATACGCAGTATTTT. Its translation is CASSPPGLPTDTQYF.